This T cell receptor beta chain appears in the sequencing data of a study of CD8 T cells in ankylosing spondylitis. CDR1 and CDR2 (germline): LGHNA, YNFKEQ. Trimming cost V 4 bases and J 13 bases, with 15 bases left between them. There are 12 residues in the CDR3. This clonotype was seen repeatedly, ten times or more. Its antigen is as yet unknown. A single record per CDR3 protein comes from TCRdb applying MiXCR to the 5' RACE reads. This table holds some 240,000 distinct CDR3 sequences, around 6.6% found once. Notes on the study in general: Clones tied to disease were said to be significantly enriched in matched ankylosing spondylitis synovial fluid. One TCR beta motif, made up of roughly 8 highly homologous variants, appeared characteristic of ankylosing spondylitis blood.

Material for sequencing was blood, either unsorted or a sorted T cell fraction (not recorded which). This sequence was found in a male donor with ankylosing spondylitis. The chain links TRBV4-2 to TRBJ2-3, with D possibly TRBD2 on 7 matching bases. CDR3 sequence: CASSLEAGHKYF. CDR3 DNA sequence: TGTGCCAGCAGCCTAGAAGCGGGACACAAGTATTTT.